This T cell receptor beta chain was documented in a study of T cell repertoires in cytomegalovirus infection. Overall study context: In the study, CMV epitopes included recently identified HLA-C-restricted and well-studied HLA-B-restricted ones. Public signatures in TCR beta pointed to CMV infection and matching HLA type.

The study's findings and limits: HLA-C-restricted CMV-specific TCR beta clonotypes were dominant in the ex vivo response.

The CDR3 length is 14 residues. The V gene end was trimmed by 9 bases and the J gene end by 1 base; junction bases not matched to a gene: 8. Germline CDR1 and CDR2: MDHEN and SYDVKM. In regard to this clonotype: Its antigen is undetermined.

Each CDR3 protein gets one entry after TCRdb re-called the reads with MiXCR. Among some 700,000 distinct CDR3 sequences, around 30% were seen once, and the ten largest hold 15% to 20%. The sample consisted of cultured PBMCs, taken from culture after CMV antigen stimulation. The genes are TRBV28 and TRBJ1-1, with 7 bases matching TRBD1. This receptor was identified in a human donor in good health (CMV status not recorded). Some clones in this sample may be carry-over from other donors' samples. The CDR3 bases are TGTGCCAGTAATTTAGGACAGGCGAACACTGAAGCTTTCTTT. Protein product: CASNLGQANTEAFF. Looking up the rest from reference TRBV28 and TRBJ1-1 gives the full variable domain: DVKVTQSSRYLVKRTGEKVFLECVQDMDHENMFWYRQDPGLGLRLIYFSYDVKMKEKGDIPEGYSVSREKKERFSLILESASTNQTSMYLCASNLGQANTEAFFGQGTRLTVV.